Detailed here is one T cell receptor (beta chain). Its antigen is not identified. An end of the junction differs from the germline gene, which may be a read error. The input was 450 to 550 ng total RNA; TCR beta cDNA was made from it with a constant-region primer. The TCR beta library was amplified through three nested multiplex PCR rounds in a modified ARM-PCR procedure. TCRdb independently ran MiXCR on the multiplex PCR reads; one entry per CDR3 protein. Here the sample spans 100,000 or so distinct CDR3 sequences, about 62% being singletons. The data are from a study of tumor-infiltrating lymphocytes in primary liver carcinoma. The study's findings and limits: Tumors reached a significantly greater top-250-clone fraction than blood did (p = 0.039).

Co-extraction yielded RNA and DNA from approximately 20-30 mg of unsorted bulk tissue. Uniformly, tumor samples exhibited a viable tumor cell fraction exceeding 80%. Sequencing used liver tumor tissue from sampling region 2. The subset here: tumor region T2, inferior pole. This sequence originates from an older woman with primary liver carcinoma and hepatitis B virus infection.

Here the CDR3 DNA reads TGCGCCAGCAGCACGGGGTCTGGTACCGGGGAGCTGCTTTTT. Protein: CASSTGSGTGELLF. The chain joins TRBV5-1 to TRBJ2-2, with TRBD2 as a possible D gene (5 bases). CDR1 is SGHRS, CDR2 YFSETQ, per germline. The CDR3 runs to 14 residues.